The present T cell receptor (beta chain) was sequenced within a study of cytomegalovirus exposure and HLA in healthy donors. Overall study context: A preliminary data release comprised 91 million or so unique TCRs obtained from HLA-typed donors. Study-level findings and limits: Several top significant clusters appeared, in a later analysis, to be linked to common viral pathogens.

Primers for the PCR totalled 60 Vbeta and 13 Jbeta. Produced via immunoSEQ multiplex PCR; TCRdb's table is partial and in-frame only. In total, the table holds about 140,000 clones. For this clone: Its antigen is still unknown.

Trimming pared 10 bases from V and 3 bases from J, leaving 16 bases between. The CDR3 is made up of 13 amino acids. Per germline, CDR1 LNHDA and CDR2 SQIVND (reference sequence). This TCR was recovered from a male donor in good health and CMV-seronegative. The chain carries TRBV19 and TRBJ2-7; D may be TRBD2 (7 bases). Sequencing was done on a sample of PBMCs. The CDR3: CATGGQQNYEQYF. Here the CDR3 DNA reads TGTGCCACCGGGGGGCAACAGAACTACGAGCAGTACTTC.